This entry is about one TCR beta chain. Per the germline V gene, CDR1 is MGHRA and CDR2 is YSYEKL. V was trimmed by 0 bases and J by 3 bases, leaving 14 bases between them. The CDR3 is 16 amino acids. A multiplex PCR was run with 60 Vbeta primers and 13 Jbeta primers. Clones were sequenced by immunoSEQ multiplex PCR, and TCRdb holds only the in-frame ones, with some missing. The sample lists about 120,000 clones; around 86% were seen once. These data come from a study of cytomegalovirus exposure and HLA in healthy donors. Nominally healthy donors were sampled, though unrecorded immune exposures were likely.

The chain combines TRBV4-1 with TRBJ1-2; D is perhaps TRBD1 (6 bases). Sequencing used PBMCs. The sequence derives from a woman aged 40 to 50 in good health and CMV-seronegative. Here the CDR3 reads CASSQDMGGLDYGYTF. CDR3 nucleotides: TGCGCCAGCAGCCAAGATATGGGGGGGCTAGACTATGGCTACACCTTC.